Following are 3 T cell receptor beta chains from one sample sequenced in a study of beta chain features in type 1 diabetes. Sequenced material consisted of expressed TCRB transcripts (all of the isolated RNA was reverse transcribed). The data were produced by immunoSEQ multiplex PCR, yet TCRdb's version contains in-frame clones alone and is incomplete. The table records a few hundred thousand clones, around a tenth of them present only once. General study findings and limits: Patients with Type 1 diabetes showed moderately but significantly shorter TCRB CDR3s in all four CD4+ subsets.

These receptors' antigens are unknown. Specimen: central memory CD4+ T cells from blood. The receptors were sampled from a man in his thirties or forties with type 1 diabetes.

The gene calls are TRBV7-2 and TRBJ2-6, with D perhaps TRBD2 (5 bases). The CDR3 spans 16 residues. V was trimmed by 5 bases and J by 3 bases, leaving 14 bases between them. CDR1 SGHTA and CDR2 FQGNSA come from the germline V gene. The chain's CDR3 is CASSPLDRIGANVLTF. The CDR3 region has the DNA TGTGCCAGCAGCCCACTAGACCGAATTGGGGCCAACGTCCTGACTTTC.

This clone was observed many times. This rearrangement joins TRBV29-1 to TRBJ2-3; 7 nucleotides align to TRBD1. Germline assignment: CDR1 SQVTM and CDR2 ANQGSEA. The CDR3 is made up of 14 amino acids. The J segment lost 5 bases and the V segment lost 3 bases, leaving 8 bases of the junction unmatched. In DNA form, the CDR3 reads TGCAGCGTTGATGGGGACAGAGTAGGAGATACGCAGTATTTT. This translates into CSVDGDRVGDTQYF.

This clone has at least ten counts. This chain uses TRBV18 with TRBJ2-1; TRBD1 aligns across 7 bases. Germline values: CDR1 KGHSH, CDR2 LQKENI. This CDR3 is built from 15 residues. Losses at the gene ends were 3 bases for V and 5 bases for J; bases not matched to a gene: 7. The CDR3 loop reads CASSPRQGDNNEQFF. The CDR3 DNA reads as TGTGCCAGCTCACCCAGACAGGGAGATAACAATGAGCAGTTCTTC.